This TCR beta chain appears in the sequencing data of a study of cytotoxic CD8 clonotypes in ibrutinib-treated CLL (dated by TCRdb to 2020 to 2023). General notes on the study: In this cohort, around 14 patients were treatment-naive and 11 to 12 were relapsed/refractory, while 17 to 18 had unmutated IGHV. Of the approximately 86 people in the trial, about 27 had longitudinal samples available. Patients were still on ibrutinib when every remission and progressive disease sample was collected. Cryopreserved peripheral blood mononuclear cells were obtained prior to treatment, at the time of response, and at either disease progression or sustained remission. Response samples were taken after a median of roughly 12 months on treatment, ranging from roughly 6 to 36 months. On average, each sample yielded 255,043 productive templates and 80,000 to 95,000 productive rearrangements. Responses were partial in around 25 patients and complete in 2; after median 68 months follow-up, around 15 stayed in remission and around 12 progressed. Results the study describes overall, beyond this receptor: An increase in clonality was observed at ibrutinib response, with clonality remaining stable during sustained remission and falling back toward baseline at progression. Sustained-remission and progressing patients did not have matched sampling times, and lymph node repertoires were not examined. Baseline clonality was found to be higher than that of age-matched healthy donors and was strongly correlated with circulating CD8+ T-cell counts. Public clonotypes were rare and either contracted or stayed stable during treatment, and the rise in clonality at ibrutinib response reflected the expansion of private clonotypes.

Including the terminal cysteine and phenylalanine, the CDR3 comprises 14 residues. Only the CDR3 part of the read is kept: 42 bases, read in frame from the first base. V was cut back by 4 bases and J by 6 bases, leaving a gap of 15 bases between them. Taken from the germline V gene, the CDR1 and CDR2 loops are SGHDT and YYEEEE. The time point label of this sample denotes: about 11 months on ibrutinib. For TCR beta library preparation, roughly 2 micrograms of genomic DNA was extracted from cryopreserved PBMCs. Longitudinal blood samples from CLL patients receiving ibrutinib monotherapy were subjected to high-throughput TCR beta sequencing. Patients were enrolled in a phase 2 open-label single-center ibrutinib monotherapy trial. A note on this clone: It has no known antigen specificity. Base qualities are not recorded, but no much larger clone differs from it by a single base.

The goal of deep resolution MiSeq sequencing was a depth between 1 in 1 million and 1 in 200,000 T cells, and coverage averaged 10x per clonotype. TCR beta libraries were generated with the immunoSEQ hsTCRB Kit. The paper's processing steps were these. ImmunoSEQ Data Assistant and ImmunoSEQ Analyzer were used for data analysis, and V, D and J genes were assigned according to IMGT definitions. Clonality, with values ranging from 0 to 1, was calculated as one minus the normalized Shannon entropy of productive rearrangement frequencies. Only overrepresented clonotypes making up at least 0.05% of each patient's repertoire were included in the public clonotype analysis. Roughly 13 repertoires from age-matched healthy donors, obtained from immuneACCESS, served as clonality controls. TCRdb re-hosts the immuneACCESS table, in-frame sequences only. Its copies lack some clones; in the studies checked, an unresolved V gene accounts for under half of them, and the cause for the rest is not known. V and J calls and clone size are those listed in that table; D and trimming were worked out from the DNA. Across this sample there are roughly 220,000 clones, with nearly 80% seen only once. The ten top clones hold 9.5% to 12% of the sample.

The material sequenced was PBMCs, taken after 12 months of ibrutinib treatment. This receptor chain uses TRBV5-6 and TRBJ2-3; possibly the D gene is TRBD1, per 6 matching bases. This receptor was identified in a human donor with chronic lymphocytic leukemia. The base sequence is TGTGCCAGCAGCGGTTTGGGGGCAGGGGATACGCAGTATTTT. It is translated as CASSGLGAGDTQYF.